This TCR beta chain was recovered during a study of T-cell memory formation after mild COVID-19. About the research overall: Each donor largely had its own TCR clusters.

The length of the CDR3 is 15 residues. The V end lost 2 bases, the J end lost 4 bases, and 15 bases lay between the germline ends. Germline lookup yields CDR1 SGHRS and CDR2 YFSETQ. Study results and caveats: Contracting CD4+ clones were located mainly in CM and EM, and CD8+ clones in EMRA. That cross-reactive memory joined was suggested by some responding clones appearing in pre-infection memory.

Remarks on this clonotype: Its antigen is currently unknown.

Each CDR3 protein gets one entry after TCRdb re-called the 5' RACE reads with MiXCR. The table lists about 160,000 distinct CDR3 sequences, around a third of them singletons, with around 12% in the top ten. The chain couples TRBV5-1 to TRBJ1-1; maybe TRBD1 (6 bases). The sample consisted of PBMCs or a T cell subset sorted from them (not recorded which). This receptor was obtained from an adult woman who had mild COVID-19 (a few samples of this study predate the infection). Cell type and time point are not known. The CDR3: CASSLTDRRGTEAFF. In DNA form, the CDR3 reads TGCGCCAGCAGCTTAACTGACAGGCGGGGCACTGAAGCTTTCTTT.